This TCR beta chain was sequenced in a study of identical twins (dated by TCRdb to the mid-2010s). For context, the study as a whole: To test whether fetal clonotypes persist, this study deep-sequenced TCR alpha and beta repertoires from monozygotic twins, from unrelated adults of various ages, and from cord blood. To rule out contamination, replicate twin experiments were performed at different times with different library preparation protocols. What the study reported, not specific to this receptor: Out-of-frame TCR alpha sequences shared between twins showed an excess of low generation-probability sequences compared with coincidental sharing between unrelated individuals. Because the same donors could not be followed over many years, conclusions were based on cross-sectional statistical analysis. Abundant cord blood beta clonotypes carried fewer insertions; young adult naive repertoires showed a weaker similar trend, while memory repertoires showed none. Zero-insertion analyses could be partly confounded by invariant T cells such as MAIT and iNKT, though diverse VJ usage argued against such confounding for most clonotypes. In beta out-of-frame sequences, excess twin sharing was weaker, because having fewer shared sequences lowered the signal-to-noise ratio. Recombination models systematically underestimated out-of-frame TCR alpha sharing in monozygotic twins but agreed with sharing between unrelated individuals.

Every donor was a healthy Caucasian. Three pairs of female monozygotic twins, all aged about 18 to 30 years, made up the twin cohort. Peripheral blood mononuclear cells were the source from which RNA for the TCR libraries was isolated. With respect to this clonotype: Its antigen is not yet known. It has no much larger one-base neighbor in the sample; base qualities were not kept.

The protocol used for the library was 5' RACE. The listed sequencing device is Illumina HiSeq 2000. Template switching introduced a universal primer binding site; the final cDNA contained a unique molecular identifier, enabling accurate counting of TCR cDNA molecules. Specific primers in the conserved constant-segment region were used to synthesize first-strand cDNA for the TCR alpha and beta chains. To control for contamination, every cDNA library carried two barcodes: a SMART-Mk sample barcode plus Illumina barcodes. TruSeq adapter sequences along with Illumina sample barcodes were introduced in two successive PCR steps. The TCR alpha and beta cDNA libraries were sequenced on the Illumina HiSeq platform using custom primers. The original pipeline was this. MiGEC processed the raw reads to extract unique molecular identifiers, while MiXCR was used to determine the CDR3 positions. For each individual, recombination models were inferred using an EM algorithm with the repgenHMM and IGoR tools. Shared clonotypes were analyzed with the tcR package in R, and sharing was normalized by the product of cloneset sizes. Out-of-frame nonproductive sequences were analyzed to study raw recombination free of thymic and clonal selection effects. TCRdb took the public reads, trimmed them with fastp at Q25, ran MiXCR for clone calling and kept in-frame beta chains. Each CDR3 protein appears once, grouped with its most common genes and DNA. These V and J calls are TCRdb output, not the study's own analysis. The sample data list about 890,000 distinct CDR3 sequences, and approximately 13% of these were observed just once. The top ten constitute under 2% of the sample.

V and J are truncated by 5 bases and 3 bases respectively, leaving an intervening sequence of 17 bases. Measured from the cysteine to the phenylalanine, the CDR3 is 15 residues long. This entry keeps only the CDR3 DNA: 45 bases, framed from base 1. CDR1 is given as MNHNS and CDR2 as SASEGT, both from the germline V gene. These sequences were also reported in another study, on yellow fever vaccine responses in identical twins. Per the second study: The T cell response to vaccination in identical twins was reported by the authors to appear partly convergent and partly personalized. In identical twins, the study followed T cell clones that responded to the vaccine with precision.

Recombination joined TRBV6-1 with TRBJ2-7; possibly the D gene is TRBD1, per 6 matching bases. This clonotype originated in a woman under 30 in good health. The sample taken for sequencing was PBMCs. The CDR3 has the sequence CASSRTGNTIYEQYF. The DNA is TGTGCCAGCAGTCGAACAGGGAACACGATCTACGAGCAGTACTTC.